These 11 T cell receptor beta chains share one sample of origin, sequenced in a study of Ad26.COV2.S vaccination and SARS-CoV-2 variants. Here immunoSEQ multiplex PCR was the method, and the copy in TCRdb shows in-frame clones only, minus some. The profile shows around 250,000 clones, around 90% of them singletons. Regarding treatment: some 20 received Ad26.COV2.S at low or high dose, single or two shots; several received placebo; per-sample allocation not given. Collection of samples fell on day 63 after the first vaccine or placebo injection. Sequences were derived from peripheral blood, sampled in a trial of Ad26.COV2.S vaccine versus placebo. The receptors were gathered from a person aged 18-65 years who received the Ad26.COV2.S COVID-19 vaccine or a placebo.

V usage is TRBV7-7 and J usage is TRBJ2-5; D may be TRBD1 or TRBD2 (5 bases each). CDR3 length equals 14 residues. V lost 5 bases and J 1 base, leaving 11 bases between the germline ends. The germline CDR1 and CDR2 sequences are SSHAT and FNYEAQ (reference sequence). The CDR3 sequence: CASSQTGTQETQYF. DNA of the CDR3: TGTGCCAGCAGCCAAACGGGGACCCAAGAGACCCAGTACTTC.

V gene TRBV10-3 combines with J gene TRBJ2-1; TRBD2 aligns across 7 bases. In germline, CDR1 is ENHRY, CDR2 SYGVKD. Trimming cost V 6 bases and J 5 bases; bases outside gene matches: 4. The CDR3 contains 13 residues. CDR3 amino acids: CAIRGLFHNEQFF. The CDR3 DNA is TGTGCCATCAGGGGACTATTCCACAATGAGCAGTTCTTC.

This chain links TRBV19 with TRBJ1-2; unclear D gene. V was trimmed by 6 bases and J by 0 bases, leaving 17 bases between them. The germline CDR1 and CDR2 sequences are LNHDA and SQIVND (reference sequence). The CDR3 contains 16 residues. As DNA, the CDR3 is TGTGCCAGTAGATCCGGCGGAGGCGCCTCTAACTATGGCTACACCTTC. Its translation: CASRSGGGASNYGYTF.

The CDR3 DNA sequence: TGTGCCAGCAGCTCCGTAGATACGCAGTATTTT. This translates into CASSSVDTQYF. This chain joins TRBV5-4 and TRBJ2-3; D is ambiguous. V was pared by 3 bases and J by 5 bases, with 4 bases between. CDR1 SGHNT and CDR2 YYREEE come from the germline V gene (reference sequence). This CDR3 comprises 11 residues.

J is TRBJ2-1 and V is TRBV6-5, with 12 bases identical to TRBD2. Germline V gene data show CDR1 as MNHEY and CDR2 as SVGAGI. This CDR3 contains 14 residues. J was trimmed by 9 bases and V by 10 bases; bases with no gene match: 10. CDR3 nucleotide sequence: TGTGCCACCTCGACTAGCGGGGGAAGGGGTGAGCAGTTCTTC. It encodes CATSTSGGRGEQFF.

The chain employs TRBV6-5 and TRBJ1-3, with D unresolved. Trimming pared 6 bases from V and 4 bases from J, leaving 4 bases between. Germline V gene data show CDR1 as MNHEY and CDR2 as SVGAGI. CDR3 length: 11 amino acids. CDR3 bases: TGTGCCAGCAGGAACGGAAACACCATATATTTT. Protein sequence: CASRNGNTIYF.

This sequence joins TRBV6-6 and TRBJ1-3; D is ambiguous. The CDR3 has 15 amino acids. V was pared by 5 bases and J by 0 bases, with 11 bases between. The germline V gene has CDR1 MNHNY and CDR2 SVGAGI (reference sequence). DNA for the CDR3: TGTGCCAGCAGTACGGCCCGGGGCTCTGGAAACACCATATATTTT. This translates into CASSTARGSGNTIYF.

This clone has only one observation. This chain links TRBV5-6 with TRBJ1-2; possible D gene TRBD1, 5 bases. The CDR3 consists of 16 residues. The ends were cut back, 4 bases at V and 5 bases at J, with 21 bases in the middle. Germline V gene lookup returns CDR1 SGHDT and CDR2 YYEEEE. CDR3 sequence: CASSDGPNVGDYGYTF. CDR3 sequence (DNA): TGTGCCAGCAGCGACGGACCCAACGTGGGGGATTATGGCTACACCTTC.

The chain has TRBV28 and TRBJ1-2; D perhaps matches TRBD1 (6 bases). CDR3 size: 15 residues. Germline CDR1 and CDR2: MDHEN and SYDVKM. Trimming took off 2 bases at V and 2 bases at J, with 12 bases between the two ends. The CDR3 nucleotides are TGTGCCAGCAGTTTACCAGGGGAAAAAAACTATGGCTACACCTTC. Translation: CASSLPGEKNYGYTF.

This chain connects TRBV27 to TRBJ2-7; 10 positions match TRBD1. Germline CDR1 MNHEY, CDR2 SMNVEV (reference sequence). This CDR3 has 16 amino acids. V dropped 5 bases and J dropped 2; count of bases not matched to a gene: 9. In DNA, the CDR3 is TGTGCCAGCAGTCCCGGGAGGACAGGGGGAACCTACGAGCAGTACGTC. Translation gives CASSPGRTGGTYEQYV.

This sequence joins TRBV7-3 and TRBJ1-2; D gene unclear. The CDR3 extends over 14 amino acids. Deletions cut 1 base from V and 2 bases from J, with 8 bases between. Germline loops: CDR1 SGHTA, CDR2 FQGTGA. The CDR3 spells CASSLNRLNYGYTF. The CDR3 coding sequence is TGTGCCAGCAGCTTAAACAGATTAAACTATGGCTACACCTTC.